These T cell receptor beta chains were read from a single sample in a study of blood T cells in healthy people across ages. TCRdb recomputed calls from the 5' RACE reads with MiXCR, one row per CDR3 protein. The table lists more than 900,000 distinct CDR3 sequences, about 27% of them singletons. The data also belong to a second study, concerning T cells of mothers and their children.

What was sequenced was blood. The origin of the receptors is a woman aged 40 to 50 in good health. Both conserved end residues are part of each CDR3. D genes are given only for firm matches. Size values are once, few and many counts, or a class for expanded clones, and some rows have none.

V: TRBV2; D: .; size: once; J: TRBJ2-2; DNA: TGTGCCAGCAGTCCCCAAGGTGGGGGGACCACCGGGGAGCTGTTTTTT; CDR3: CASSPQGGGTTGELFF
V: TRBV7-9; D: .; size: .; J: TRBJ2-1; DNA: TGTGCCAGCAGCCACAGGGACCGGTACAGTGAGCAGTTCTTC; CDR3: CASSHRDRYSEQFF
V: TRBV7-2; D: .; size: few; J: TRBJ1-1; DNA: TGTGCCAGCAGCTTAGAATTGGGGGCGGGCACTGAAGCTTTCTTT; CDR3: CASSLELGAGTEAFF
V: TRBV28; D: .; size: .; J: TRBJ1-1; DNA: TGTGCCAGCAGTTTGTACGGGAGGGGTTTAACTGAAGCTTTCTTT; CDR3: CASSLYGRGLTEAFF
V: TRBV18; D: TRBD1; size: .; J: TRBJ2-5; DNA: TGTGCCAGCTCAGGCCCTACTGGGACAGGGAAGGAGACCCAGTACTTC; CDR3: CASSGPTGTGKETQYF
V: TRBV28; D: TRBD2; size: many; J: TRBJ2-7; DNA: TGTGCCACCCGAGGAGCGGGGACCTCCTACGAGCAGTACTTC; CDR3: CATRGAGTSYEQYF
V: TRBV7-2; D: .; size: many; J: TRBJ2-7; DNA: TGTGCCAGCAGCTTAGTGGGTGCAGGGGACGAGCAGTACTTC; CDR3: CASSLVGAGDEQYF
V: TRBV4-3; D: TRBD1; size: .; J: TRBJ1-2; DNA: TGCGCCAGCAGCCAAGAATGGGGGGAAAAAACCGGGACAGGGGTTTATGGCTACACCTTC; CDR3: CASSQEWGEKTGTGVYGYTF
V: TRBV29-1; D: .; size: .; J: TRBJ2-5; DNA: TGCAGCGTTGAAGAGAGCCCCCAAGAGACCCAGTACTTC; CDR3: CSVEESPQETQYF
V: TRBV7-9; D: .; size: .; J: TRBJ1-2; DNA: TGTGCCAGCAGCTCGACGGGCACCTCTAACTATGGCTACACCTTC; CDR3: CASSSTGTSNYGYTF
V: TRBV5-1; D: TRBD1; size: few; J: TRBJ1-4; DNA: TGCGCCAGCAGCTGGGGACAGGCGCCTGAAAAACTGTTTTTT; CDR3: CASSWGQAPEKLFF
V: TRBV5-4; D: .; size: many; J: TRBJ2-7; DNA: TGTGCCAGCAGCTTGGGACGCGGGGAGCCCTCCTACGAGCAGTACTTC; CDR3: CASSLGRGEPSYEQYF
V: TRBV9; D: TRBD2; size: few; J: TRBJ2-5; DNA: TGTGCCAGCAGCGATCTAGCGGGCGAGTACCAAGAGACCCAGTACTTC; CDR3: CASSDLAGEYQETQYF
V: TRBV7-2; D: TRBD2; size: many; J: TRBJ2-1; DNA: TGTGCCAGCAGCTTAGGAGGGACTAGCGGGCAATACAATGAGCAGTTCTTC; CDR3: CASSLGGTSGQYNEQFF
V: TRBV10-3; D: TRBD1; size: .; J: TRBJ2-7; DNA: TGTGCCATCAGCGGACAGGGTTCGACCTACGAGCAGTACTTC; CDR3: CAISGQGSTYEQYF
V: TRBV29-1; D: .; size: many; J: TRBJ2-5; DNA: TGCAGCGTTGAAGGGACGTGGGGTCGGGATGAGACCCAGTACTTC; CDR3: CSVEGTWGRDETQYF
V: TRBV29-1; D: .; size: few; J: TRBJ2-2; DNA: TGCAGCGTTGAAGGGAGAGGGACGAACACCGGGGAGCTGTTTTTT; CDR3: CSVEGRGTNTGELFF
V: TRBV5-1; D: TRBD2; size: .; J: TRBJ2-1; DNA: TGCGCCAGCAGCGCTAGCGGGGAAACCTACAATGAGCAGTTCTTC; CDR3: CASSASGETYNEQFF
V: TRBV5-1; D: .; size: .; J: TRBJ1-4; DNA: TGCGCCAGCGGCTTGGACGGACTGCATGAAAAACTGTTTTTT; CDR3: CASGLDGLHEKLFF
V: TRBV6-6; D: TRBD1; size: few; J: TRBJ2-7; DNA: TGTGCCAGCAGTTACGGGACAGGGTTTGACGAGCAGTACTTC; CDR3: CASSYGTGFDEQYF
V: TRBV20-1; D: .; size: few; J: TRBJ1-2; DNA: TGCAGTGCTATCGACGGGGGGGGCCATAACTATGGCTACACCTTC; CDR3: CSAIDGGGHNYGYTF
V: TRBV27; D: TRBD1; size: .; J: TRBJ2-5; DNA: TGTGCCAGCAGTCCACCTCCGGGACAGGGGAAAGAGACCCAGTACTTC; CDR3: CASSPPPGQGKETQYF
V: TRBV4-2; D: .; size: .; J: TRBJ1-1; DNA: TGTGCCAGCAGCCAAGCTACTGACAGGGAAGCTTTCTTT; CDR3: CASSQATDREAFF
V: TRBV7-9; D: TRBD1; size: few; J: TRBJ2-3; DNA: TGTGCCAGCAGCTCGCGGGACAGGGAAGTAGATACGCAGTATTTT; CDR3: CASSSRDREVDTQYF
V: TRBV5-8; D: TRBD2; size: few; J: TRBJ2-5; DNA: TGTGCCAGCAGCCCTGAGCGGGGGGGCCCGAGGGAGACCCAGTACTTC; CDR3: CASSPERGGPRETQYF
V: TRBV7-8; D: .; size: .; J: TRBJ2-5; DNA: TGTGCCAGCAGCCTCCCAAGGGGAACCGGAGAGACCCAGTACTTC; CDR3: CASSLPRGTGETQYF
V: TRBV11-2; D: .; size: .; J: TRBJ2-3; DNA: TGTGCCAGCAGCTTAGAGTTTGGGTCAGATACGCAGTATTTT; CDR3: CASSLEFGSDTQYF
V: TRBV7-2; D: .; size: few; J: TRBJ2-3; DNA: TGTGCCAGCAGTTCTCTAGGCCCCAGCACAGATACGCAGTATTTT; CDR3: CASSSLGPSTDTQYF
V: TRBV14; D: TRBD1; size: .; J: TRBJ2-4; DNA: TGTGCCAGCAGCCAGACTACAGGGGTGGTAAACATTCAGTACTTC; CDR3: CASSQTTGVVNIQYF
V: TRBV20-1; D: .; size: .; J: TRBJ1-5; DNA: TGCAGTGCTAGAGTGCAGGGCGATTTCAGCAATCAGCCCCAGCATTTT; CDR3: CSARVQGDFSNQPQHF
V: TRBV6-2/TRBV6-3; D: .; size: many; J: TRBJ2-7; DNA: TGTGCCAGCAGTTACAGGCGGGACGAGCAGTACTTC; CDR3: CASSYRRDEQYF
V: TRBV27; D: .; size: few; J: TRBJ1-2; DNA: TGTGCCAGCAGTTTGAGAGGGGGGAACGGCTATGGCTACACCTTC; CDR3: CASSLRGGNGYGYTF
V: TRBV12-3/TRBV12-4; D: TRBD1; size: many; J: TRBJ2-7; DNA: TGTGCCAGCAGTTTCCAACAGGGGGCCTACGAGCAGTACTTC; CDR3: CASSFQQGAYEQYF
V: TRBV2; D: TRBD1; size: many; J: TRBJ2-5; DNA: TGTGCCAGCAGGGACAGGGTAGGGGAGACCCAGTACTTC; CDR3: CASRDRVGETQYF
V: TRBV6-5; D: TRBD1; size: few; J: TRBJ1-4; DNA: TGTGCCAGCAGTTCCGTGACAGGGGAGTGGGAAAAACTGTTTTTT; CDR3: CASSSVTGEWEKLFF
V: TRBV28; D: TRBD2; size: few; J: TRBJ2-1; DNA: TGTGCCAGCAGTTCCGCGGGGGGACCTAACAATGAGCAGTTCTTC; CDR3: CASSSAGGPNNEQFF
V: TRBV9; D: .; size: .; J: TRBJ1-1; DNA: TGTGCCAGCAGCGTTGTGGACACTGAAGCTTTCTTT; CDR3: CASSVVDTEAFF
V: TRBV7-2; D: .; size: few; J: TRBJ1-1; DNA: TGTGCCAGCAGCTTAGGGGGTCACAGGGTGGGCACTGAAGCTTTCTTT; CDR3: CASSLGGHRVGTEAFF
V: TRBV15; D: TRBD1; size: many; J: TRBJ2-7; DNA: TGTGCCACCAGCAGAGGACGAGGGACAGGGGGCCCCGAGCAGTACTTC; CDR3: CATSRGRGTGGPEQYF
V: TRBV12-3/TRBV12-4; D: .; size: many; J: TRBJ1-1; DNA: TGTGCCAGCAGCCCTCAAGGCGCCGGCCTTGAAGCTTTCTTT; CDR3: CASSPQGAGLEAFF
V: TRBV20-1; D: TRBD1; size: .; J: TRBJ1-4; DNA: TGCAGTGCTAGAGCAAGGACAGGGGGCGAAAAACTGTTTTTT; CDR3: CSARARTGGEKLFF